The clone carrying this T cell receptor beta chain was seen more than once but under ten times. Assignments of participants to cohorts depended upon their own reported clinical history. Recovered participants had two consecutive negative NP/OP PCR tests, healthcare professional clearance, or symptom resolution. The ends were cut back, 2 bases at V and 4 bases at J, with 8 bases in the middle. The CDR3 is 13 residues long. Germline CDR1 SEHNR, CDR2 FQNEAQ (reference sequence). The sample comes from a study of blood T cell repertoires in COVID-19. Study overall: Researchers got acute and convalescent COVID-19 samples from the United States, Italy and Spain.

Authors' data handling: How many nucleated cells were present was estimated from reference gene primer amplification. Sequenced by immunoSEQ multiplex PCR; TCRdb stores in-frame clones only, minus some. V and J calls and clone size follow that table, whereas D and trimming were derived from the DNA. The sample contains about 140,000 clones, around 79% of which appear only once. The sequence derives from a woman in her 50s who had recovered from COVID-19. This chain uses TRBV7-9 with TRBJ2-5; D is ambiguous. Sequencing used PBMCs or T cells enriched from blood (not recorded which). The CDR3 coding sequence is TGTGCCAGCAGCTTAAGCCTAGTAGAGACCCAGTACTTC. Translating it yields CASSLSLVETQYF.